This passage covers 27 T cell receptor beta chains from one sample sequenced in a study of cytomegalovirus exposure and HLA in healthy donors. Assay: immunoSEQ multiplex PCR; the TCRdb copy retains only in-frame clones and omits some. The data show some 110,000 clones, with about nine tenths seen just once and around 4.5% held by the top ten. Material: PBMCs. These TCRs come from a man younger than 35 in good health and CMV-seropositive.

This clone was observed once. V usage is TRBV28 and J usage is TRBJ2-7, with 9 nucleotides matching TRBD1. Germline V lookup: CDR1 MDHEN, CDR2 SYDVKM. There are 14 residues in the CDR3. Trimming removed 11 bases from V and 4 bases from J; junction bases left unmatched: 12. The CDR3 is CAGRRPGQGYEQYF. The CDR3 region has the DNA TGTGCCGGCCGGAGGCCGGGACAGGGATACGAGCAGTACTTC.

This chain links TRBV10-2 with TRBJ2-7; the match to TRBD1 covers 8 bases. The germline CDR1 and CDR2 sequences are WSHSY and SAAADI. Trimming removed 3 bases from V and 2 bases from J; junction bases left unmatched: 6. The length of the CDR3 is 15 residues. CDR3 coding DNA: TGCGCCAGCAGTGAAGGACAGGGAGACACCTACGAGCAGTACTTC. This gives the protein CASSEGQGDTYEQYF.

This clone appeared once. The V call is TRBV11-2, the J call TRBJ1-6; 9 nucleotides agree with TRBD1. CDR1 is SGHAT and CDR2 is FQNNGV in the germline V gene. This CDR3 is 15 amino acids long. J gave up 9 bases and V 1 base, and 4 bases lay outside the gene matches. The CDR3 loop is CASSLAGTGSSPLHF. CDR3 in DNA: TGTGCCAGCAGCTTAGCGGGGACAGGGAGTTCACCCCTCCACTTT.

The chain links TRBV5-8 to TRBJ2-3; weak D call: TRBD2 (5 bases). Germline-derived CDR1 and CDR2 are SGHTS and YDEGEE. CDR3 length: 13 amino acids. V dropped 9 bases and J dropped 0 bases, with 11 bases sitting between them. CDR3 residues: CATSRTSTDTQYF. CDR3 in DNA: TGTGCCACCTCGAGGACTAGCACAGATACGCAGTATTTT.

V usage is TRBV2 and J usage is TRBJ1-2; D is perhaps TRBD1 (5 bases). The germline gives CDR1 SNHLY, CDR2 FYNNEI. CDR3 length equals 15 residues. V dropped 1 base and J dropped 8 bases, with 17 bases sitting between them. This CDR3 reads CASSEEPGTGIGYTF. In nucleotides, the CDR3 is TGTGCCAGCAGTGAAGAGCCCGGGACTGGGATAGGCTACACCTTC.

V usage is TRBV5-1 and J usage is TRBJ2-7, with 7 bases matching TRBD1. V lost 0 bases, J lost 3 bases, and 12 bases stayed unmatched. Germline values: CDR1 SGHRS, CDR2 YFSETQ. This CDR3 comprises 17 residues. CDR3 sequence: CASSLGTGAKIFYEQYF. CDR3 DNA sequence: TGCGCCAGCAGCTTGGGGACAGGAGCAAAAATTTTCTACGAGCAGTACTTC.

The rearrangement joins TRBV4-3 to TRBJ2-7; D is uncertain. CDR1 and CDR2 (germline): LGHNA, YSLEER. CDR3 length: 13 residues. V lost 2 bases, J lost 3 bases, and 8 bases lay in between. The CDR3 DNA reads TGCGCCAGCAGCCAAACGGAGTTCTACGAGCAGTACTTC. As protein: CASSQTEFYEQYF.

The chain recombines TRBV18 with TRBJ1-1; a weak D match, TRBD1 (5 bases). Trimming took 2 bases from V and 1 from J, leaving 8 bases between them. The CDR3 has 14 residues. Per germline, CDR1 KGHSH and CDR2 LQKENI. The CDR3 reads CASSPDSWNTEAFF. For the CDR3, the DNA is TGTGCCAGCTCACCAGACAGCTGGAACACTGAAGCTTTCTTT.

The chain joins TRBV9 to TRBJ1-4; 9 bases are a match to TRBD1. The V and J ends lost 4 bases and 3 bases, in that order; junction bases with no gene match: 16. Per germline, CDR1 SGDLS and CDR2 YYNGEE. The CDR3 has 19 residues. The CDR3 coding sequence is TGTGCCAGCAGCCCCCAAACCCCACAGGGGGCGCTATCTAATGAAAAACTGTTTTTT. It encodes CASSPQTPQGALSNEKLFF.

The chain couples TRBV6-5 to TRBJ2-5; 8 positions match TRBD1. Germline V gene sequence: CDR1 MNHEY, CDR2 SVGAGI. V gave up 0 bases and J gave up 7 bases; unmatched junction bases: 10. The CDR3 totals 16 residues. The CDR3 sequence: CASSYSAGTGRGTQYF. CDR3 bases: TGTGCCAGCAGTTACTCGGCCGGGACAGGCCGAGGGACCCAGTACTTC.

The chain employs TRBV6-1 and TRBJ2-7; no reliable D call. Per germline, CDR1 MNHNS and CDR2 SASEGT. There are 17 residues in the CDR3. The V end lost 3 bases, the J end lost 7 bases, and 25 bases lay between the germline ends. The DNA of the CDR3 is TGTGCCAGCAGTGATGATGTTGTGGTTAGTTTGAGTTCAGAGCAGTACTTC. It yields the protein CASSDDVVVSLSSEQYF.

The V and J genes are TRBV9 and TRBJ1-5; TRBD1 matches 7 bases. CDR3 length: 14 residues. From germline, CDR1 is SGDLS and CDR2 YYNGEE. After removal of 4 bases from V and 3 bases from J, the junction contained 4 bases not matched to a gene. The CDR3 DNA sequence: TGTGCCAGCAGCCAGGGGGTCCACAATCAGCCCCAGCATTTT. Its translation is CASSQGVHNQPQHF.

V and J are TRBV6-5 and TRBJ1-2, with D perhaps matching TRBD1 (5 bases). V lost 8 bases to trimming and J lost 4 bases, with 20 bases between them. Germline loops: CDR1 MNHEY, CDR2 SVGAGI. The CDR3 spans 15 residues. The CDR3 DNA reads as TGTGCCAGCGGGAAGAGGGGCGGCGGGGGCTATGGCTACACCTTC. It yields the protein CASGKRGGGGYGYTF.

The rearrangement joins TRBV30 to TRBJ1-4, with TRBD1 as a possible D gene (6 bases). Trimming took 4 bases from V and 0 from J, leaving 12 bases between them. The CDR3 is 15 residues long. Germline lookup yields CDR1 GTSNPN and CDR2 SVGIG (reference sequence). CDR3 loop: CAWTDTGSTNEKLFF. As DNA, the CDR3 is TGTGCCTGGACGGACACAGGGTCAACTAATGAAAAACTGTTTTTT.

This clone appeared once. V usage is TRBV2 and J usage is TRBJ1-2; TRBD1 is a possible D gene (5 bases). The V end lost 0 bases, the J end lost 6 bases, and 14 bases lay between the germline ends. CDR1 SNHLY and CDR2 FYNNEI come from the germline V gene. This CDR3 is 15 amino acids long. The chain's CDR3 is CASSEAGGGLNGYTF. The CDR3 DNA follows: TGTGCCAGCAGTGAAGCTGGGGGGGGTCTGAATGGCTACACCTTC.

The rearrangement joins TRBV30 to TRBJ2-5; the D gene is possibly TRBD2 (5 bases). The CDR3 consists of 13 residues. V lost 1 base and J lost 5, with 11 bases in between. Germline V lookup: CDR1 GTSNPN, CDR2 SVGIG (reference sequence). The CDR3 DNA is TGTGCCTGGAGTGGGCTAGCACGGGAGACCCAGTACTTC. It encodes CAWSGLARETQYF.

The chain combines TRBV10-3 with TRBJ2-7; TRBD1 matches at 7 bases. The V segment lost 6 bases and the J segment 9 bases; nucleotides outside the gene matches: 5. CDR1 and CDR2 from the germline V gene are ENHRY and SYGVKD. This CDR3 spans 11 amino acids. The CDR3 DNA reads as TGTGCCATCAGGGAAGGGGGCGGGCAGTACTTC. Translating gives CAIREGGGQYF.

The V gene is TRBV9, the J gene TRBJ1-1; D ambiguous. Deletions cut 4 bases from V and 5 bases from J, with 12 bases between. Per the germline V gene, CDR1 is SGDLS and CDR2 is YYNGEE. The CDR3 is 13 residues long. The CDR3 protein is CASSPGQGTEAFF. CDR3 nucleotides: TGTGCCAGCAGCCCAGGCCAAGGAACTGAAGCTTTCTTT.

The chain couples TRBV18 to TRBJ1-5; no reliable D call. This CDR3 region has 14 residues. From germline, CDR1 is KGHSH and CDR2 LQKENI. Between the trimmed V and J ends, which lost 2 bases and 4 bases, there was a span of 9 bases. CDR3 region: CASSPNGENQPQHF. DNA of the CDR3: TGTGCCAGCTCACCAAACGGGGAAAATCAGCCCCAGCATTTT.

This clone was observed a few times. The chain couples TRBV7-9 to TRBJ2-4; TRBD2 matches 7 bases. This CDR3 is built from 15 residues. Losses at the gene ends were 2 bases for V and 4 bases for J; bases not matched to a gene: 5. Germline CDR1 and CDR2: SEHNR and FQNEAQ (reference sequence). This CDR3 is CASSLLGEGKNIQYF. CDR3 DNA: TGTGCCAGCAGCTTACTGGGGGAGGGAAAAAACATTCAGTACTTC.

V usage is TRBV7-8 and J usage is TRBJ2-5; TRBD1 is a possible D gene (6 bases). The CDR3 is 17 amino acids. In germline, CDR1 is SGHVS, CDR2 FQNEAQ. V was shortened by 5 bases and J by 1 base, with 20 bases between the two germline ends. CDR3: CASSPRFRGRLQETQYF. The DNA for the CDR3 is TGTGCCAGCAGCCCCCGGTTCAGGGGCCGGCTCCAAGAGACCCAGTACTTC. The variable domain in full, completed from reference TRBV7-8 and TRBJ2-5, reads GAGVSQSPRYKVAKRGQDVALRCDPISGHVSLFWYQQALGQGPEFLTYFQNEAQLDKSGLPSDRFFAERPEGSVSTLKIQRTQQEDSAVYLCASSPRFRGRLQETQYFGPGTRLLVL.

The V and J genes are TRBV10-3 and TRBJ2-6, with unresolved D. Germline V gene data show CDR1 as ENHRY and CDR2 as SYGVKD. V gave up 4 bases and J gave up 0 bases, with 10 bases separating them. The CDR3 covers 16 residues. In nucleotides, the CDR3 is TGTGCCATCAGTGCCGGTGGTGCCTCTGGGGCCAACGTCCTGACTTTC. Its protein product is CAISAGGASGANVLTF.

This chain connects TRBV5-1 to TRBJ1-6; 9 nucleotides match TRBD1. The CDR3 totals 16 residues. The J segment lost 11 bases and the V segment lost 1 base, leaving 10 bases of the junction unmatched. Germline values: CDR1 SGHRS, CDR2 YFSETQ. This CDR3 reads CASSLTGTGTGAPLHF. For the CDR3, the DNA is TGCGCCAGCAGCTTGACCGGGACAGGGACCGGGGCACCCCTCCACTTT. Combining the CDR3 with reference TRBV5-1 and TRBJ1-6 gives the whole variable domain KAGVTQTPRYLIKTRGQQVTLSCSPISGHRSVSWYQQTPGQGLQFLFEYFSETQRNKGNFPGRFSGRQFSNSRSEMNVSTLELGDSALYLCASSLTGTGTGAPLHFGNGTRLTVT.

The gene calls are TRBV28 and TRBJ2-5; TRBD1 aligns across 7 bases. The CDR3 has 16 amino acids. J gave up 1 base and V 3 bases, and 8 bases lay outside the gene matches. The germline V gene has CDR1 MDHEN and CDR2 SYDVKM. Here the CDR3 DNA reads TGTGCCAGCAGTTTTACGACAGGGCGAGTCCAAGAGACCCAGTACTTC. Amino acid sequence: CASSFTTGRVQETQYF.

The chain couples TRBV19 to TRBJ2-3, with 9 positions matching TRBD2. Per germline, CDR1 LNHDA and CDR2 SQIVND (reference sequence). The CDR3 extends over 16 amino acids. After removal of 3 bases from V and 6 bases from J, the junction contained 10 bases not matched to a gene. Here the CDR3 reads CASSIAGTSKTDTQYF. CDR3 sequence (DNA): TGTGCCAGTAGTATCGCCGGGACTAGCAAAACCGATACGCAGTATTTT.

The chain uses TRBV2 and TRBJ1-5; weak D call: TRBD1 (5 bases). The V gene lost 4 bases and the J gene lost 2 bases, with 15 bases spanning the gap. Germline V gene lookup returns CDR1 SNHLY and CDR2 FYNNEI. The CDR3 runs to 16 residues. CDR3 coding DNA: TGTGCCAGCAGTGGACAGCCTACTCGGGGCAATCAGCCCCAGCATTTT. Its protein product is CASSGQPTRGNQPQHF.

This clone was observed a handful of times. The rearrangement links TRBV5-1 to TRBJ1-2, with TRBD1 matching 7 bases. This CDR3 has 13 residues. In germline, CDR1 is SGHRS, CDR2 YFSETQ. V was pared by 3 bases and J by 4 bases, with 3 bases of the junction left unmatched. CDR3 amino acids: CASSSGQTYGYTF. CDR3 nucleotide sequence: TGCGCCAGCAGCTCGGGACAGACCTATGGCTACACCTTC.